This is a list of T cell receptor beta chains from one sample in a study of human T cells and chemical hapten exposure. TCRdb ran MiXCR on the RACE reads and lists one entry per CDR3 protein. This table holds more than 80,000 distinct CDR3 sequences, over 9.5% found once. Sequencing used whole blood, obtained in connection with sensitization to the hapten diphenylcyclopropenone (DPC). These receptors all come from a woman aged 45 to 65 with alopecia areata. Some clones in this sample may be carry-over from other donors' samples. Both conserved end residues are part of each CDR3. The order of the fields is J gene, clone size, V gene, D gene, CDR3 DNA, CDR3 protein. A D gene is named only where the DNA matches it firmly. Clone size is shown for a subset of rows, as once, few, many or a class of expanded clone.

TRBJ2-1,many,TRBV29-1,-,TGCAGCGTTGCTCCGGGGCACAATGAGCAGTTCTTC,CSVAPGHNEQFF
TRBJ2-5,-,TRBV11-2,-,TGTGCCAGCAGCTTAGACTTGACAGGCCAAGCGACCCAGTACTTC,CASSLDLTGQATQYF
TRBJ1-5,many,TRBV20-1,-,TGCAGTGCTAGAGAAAGGACTTATAGCAATCAGCCCCAGCATTTT,CSARERTYSNQPQHF
TRBJ2-3,few,TRBV7-8,-,TGTGCCAGCAGCCCGGGACACACAAGCACAGATACGCAGTATTTT,CASSPGHTSTDTQYF
TRBJ2-1,few,TRBV20-1,-,TGCAGTGCTGGGCCGGGACTCAAAAAGGCCTATGAGCAGTTCTTC,CSAGPGLKKAYEQFF
TRBJ2-3,-,TRBV5-6,-,TGTGCCAGCAGCCCATTGGGCGGGGGCACAGATACGCAGTATTTT,CASSPLGGGTDTQYF
TRBJ2-7,few,TRBV6-2/TRBV6-3,TRBD2,TGTGCCAGCAGTTACCAGACTAGCGGGAGGCCCGCGGGCGAGCAGTACTTC,CASSYQTSGRPAGEQYF
TRBJ1-2,few,TRBV2,-,TGTGCCAGCAGTGAGGGCGGAGCTAACTATGGCTACACCTTC,CASSEGGANYGYTF
TRBJ2-7,-,TRBV6-6,-,TGTGCCAGCAGTTACTCGGGGGGAGAGCAGTACTTC,CASSYSGGEQYF
TRBJ1-4,many,TRBV5-1,-,TGCGCCAGCAGCTTGGATGTTGCTAATGAAAAACTGTTTTTT,CASSLDVANEKLFF
TRBJ2-5,many,TRBV20-1,TRBD1,TGCAGTGCTAGAGATCCGCAGACAGGGCATTCGGAGACCCAGTACTTC,CSARDPQTGHSETQYF
TRBJ2-3,many,TRBV6-5,-,TGTGCCAGCAGTTACTCGAACAGAAACACAGATACGCAGTATTTT,CASSYSNRNTDTQYF
TRBJ2-1,few,TRBV5-4,TRBD2,TGTGCCAGCAGCTTGGGGCTAGCGGGCGGAGGCTCCTACAATGAGCAGTTCTTC,CASSLGLAGGGSYNEQFF
TRBJ2-3,-,TRBV7-2,-,TGTGCCAGCAGCTACGGGGGCCTGGATACGCAGTATTTT,CASSYGGLDTQYF
TRBJ2-7,-,TRBV7-9,TRBD1,TGTGCCAGCAGCTCGGACAGGGTTTTTGAGCAGTACTTC,CASSSDRVFEQYF
TRBJ2-5,few,TRBV19,-,TGTGCCAGTAGTATCACGGCAGTAGAGACCCAGTACTTC,CASSITAVETQYF
TRBJ2-7,many,TRBV27,-,TGTGCCAGCAGTTTATCGGGGACGCTCTTAGGTTACGAGCAGTACTTC,CASSLSGTLLGYEQYF
TRBJ2-3,-,TRBV7-2,TRBD2,TGTGCCAGCACCCTCGCTAGCGGGGGAGATACGCAGTATTTT,CASTLASGGDTQYF
TRBJ2-1,many,TRBV6-2/TRBV6-3,-,TGTGCCAGCGGGGGGCTAGTTGGCAATGAGCAGTTCTTC,CASGGLVGNEQFF
TRBJ1-4,-,TRBV9,-,TGTGCCAGCAGCGAAGGGAGTTTCGATGAAAAACTGTTTTTT,CASSEGSFDEKLFF
TRBJ1-4,-,TRBV27,-,TGTGCCAGCAGTTCGCTCCGGCCTAGTAATGAAAAACTGTTTTTT,CASSSLRPSNEKLFF
TRBJ2-7,few,TRBV18,-,TGTGCCAGCTCACCAGCAGGGATGAGCTCCTACGAGCAGTACTTC,CASSPAGMSSYEQYF
TRBJ1-2,few,TRBV29-1,TRBD1,TGCAGCGTTGGAGGGACAGGGGTATATGGCTACACCTTC,CSVGGTGVYGYTF
TRBJ2-1,-,TRBV5-5,-,TGTGCCAGCAGCTCAGACTACCGCTCCTACAATGAGCAGTTCTTC,CASSSDYRSYNEQFF
TRBJ2-7,few,TRBV12-2,-,TGTGCAAGTCGCTTAGTTGGGGGACTAGCGAACTCCTACGAGCAGTACTTC,CASRLVGGLANSYEQYF
TRBJ1-6,many,TRBV20-1,-,TGCAGTGCTAGGGAGACGCCATGGCAACTCAATTCACCCCTCCACTTT,CSARETPWQLNSPLHF
TRBJ2-7,few,TRBV7-9,-,TGTGCCAGCAGGGACAGCGTAACTAGGGAGCAGTACTTC,CASRDSVTREQYF
TRBJ1-2,few,TRBV7-2,-,TGTGCCAGCAGCGCAGGCACGGGCTATGGCTACACCTTC,CASSAGTGYGYTF
TRBJ2-3,many,TRBV11-2,TRBD2,TGTGCCAGCAGCAAACGGGAGGGGGGAACAGATACGCAGTATTTT,CASSKREGGTDTQYF
TRBJ1-1,many,TRBV28,TRBD1,TGTGCCAGCAGACCCTACAGGGGAATGAACACTGAAGCTTTCTTT,CASRPYRGMNTEAFF
TRBJ2-2,-,TRBV6-1,-,TGTGCCAGCAGTGCCCGACTAGAGGGTACCGGGGAGCTGTTTTTT,CASSARLEGTGELFF
TRBJ1-1,few,TRBV4-2,-,TGTGCCAGCAGCCAAGATGGACCCCTGAACACTGAAGCTTTCTTT,CASSQDGPLNTEAFF
TRBJ2-7,many,TRBV7-9,TRBD1,TGTGCCAGCAGCTTAGGTGTCGGACAGGTGAGCTCCTACGAGCAGTACTTC,CASSLGVGQVSSYEQYF
TRBJ2-1,many,TRBV7-9,-,TGTGCCAGCAGCCCCCACGGGACATCGGACAATGAGCAGTTCTTC,CASSPHGTSDNEQFF
TRBJ2-7,many,TRBV20-1,-,TGCAGTGCTAGGTGGGAAAGGGGGGAGGGCTACGAGCAGTACTTC,CSARWERGEGYEQYF
TRBJ2-1,-,TRBV24-1,-,TGTGCCACCAGTGATTTGCCCCCCTCAGGGTACAATGAGCAGTTCTTC,CATSDLPPSGYNEQFF
TRBJ1-4,many,TRBV19,TRBD1,TGTGCCAGTAACGGCCAGGGGGGCGCAAAACTGTTTTTT,CASNGQGGAKLFF
TRBJ2-2,few,TRBV13,-,TGTGCCAGCAGCCTACGGTTAGGGTGGACCGGGGAGCTGTTTTTT,CASSLRLGWTGELFF
TRBJ2-2,-,TRBV28,-,TGTGCCAGCAGTTTATTACGGGTCACCGGGGAGCTGTTTTTT,CASSLLRVTGELFF
TRBJ2-4,many,TRBV20-1,TRBD1,TGCAGTGCTAGTGGGGGACAGGGAGGGACCAAAAACATTCAGTACTTC,CSASGGQGGTKNIQYF
TRBJ2-3,many,TRBV12-5,-,TGTGCTAGTGGGCCACAGGGTCGCATTGATACGCAGTATTTT,CASGPQGRIDTQYF
TRBJ2-2,many,TRBV20-1,-,TGCAGTGCTAGAGATTGGGGAAGGGTGGACACCGGGGAGCTGTTTTTT,CSARDWGRVDTGELFF
TRBJ1-1,many,TRBV6-4,-,TGTGCCAGCAGTCGGGACAACCAAAACACTGAAGCTTTCTTT,CASSRDNQNTEAFF
TRBJ2-1,-,TRBV5-4,TRBD2,TGTGCCAGCAGCGGTGGTGGACTAGCGGTCTACAATGAGCAGTTCTTC,CASSGGGLAVYNEQFF
TRBJ2-7,-,TRBV28,-,TGTGCCAGCAGTCCCTTTGCGGCCTACGAGCAGTACTTC,CASSPFAAYEQYF
TRBJ2-5,few,TRBV5-1,TRBD1,TGCGCCAGCAGCAGGACAGGAGCTCTAGGGGAGACCCAGTACTTC,CASSRTGALGETQYF
TRBJ2-4,-,TRBV3-1,-,TGTGCCAGCAGCCGGGACGGGAAAAACATTCAGTACTTC,CASSRDGKNIQYF
TRBJ2-7,many,TRBV6-1,TRBD1,TGTGCCAGCAGAGTGCCGGGACAGGGAAAGTCCTACGAGCAGTACTTC,CASRVPGQGKSYEQYF
TRBJ2-1,-,TRBV7-2,TRBD2,TGTGCCAGCAGGTTTAGCGGGAGGGCCAATGAGCAGTTCTTC,CASRFSGRANEQFF
TRBJ2-1,many,TRBV18,TRBD1,TGTGCCAGCTCTCTGACAGGGGATGAGCAGTTCTTC,CASSLTGDEQFF
TRBJ2-3,many,TRBV28,TRBD1,TGTGCCAGCAGTTCGGTCGGGACAGGGACAGATACGCAGTATTTT,CASSSVGTGTDTQYF
TRBJ2-7,many,TRBV6-6,TRBD2,TGTGCCAGCAGTTACGCGGGAGTGAATGAGCAGTACTTC,CASSYAGVNEQYF
TRBJ2-1,many,TRBV29-1,-,TGCAGCTCGCGGACAGTACTTGCCACCTCCTGGAATGAGCAGTTCTTC,CSSRTVLATSWNEQFF